What follows are 9 T cell receptor gamma chains derived from one specimen sequenced in a study of γδ T cells in repeated Plasmodium falciparum infection. TCRdb called clones from the multiplex PCR reads again using CATT. Of over 25,000 gamma-chain clones detected, 2.5% to 3.5% appear once; the ten largest clones hold roughly a third. Gammadelta T cells were flow-sorted from PBMC into Vgamma9/Vdelta2+ and Vdelta2-negative populations for bulk analysis. What was sequenced was gamma-delta T cells from blood. The origin of the receptors is a pool of human donors (malaria-infected and uninfected, not separated).

This clone appeared a few times. A far larger clone is one base from this, pointing to a likely read error. The sample holds other DNA sequences that translate to the same CDR3. This rearrangement joins TRGV9 to TRGJ1 or TRGJ2. Here the J gene came from matching the DNA to germline, since TCRdb omits it. The germline V gene encodes CDR1 GITISATS and CDR2 ISYDGTV (reference sequence). The CDR3 spans 25 residues. Germline trimming cut 9 bases from V and 3 bases from J; bases unmatched to any gene: 47. The CDR3 reads CALDSLRGLLPCNKFEHGAYYKKLF. In nucleotides, the CDR3 is TGTGCCTTGGATTCTTTGCGGGGCTTGCTACCTTGTAATAAGTTCGAACATGGTGCTTATTATAAGAAACTCTTT.

This clone was observed many times. The same CDR3 is also encoded by other DNA sequences in this sample. The chain uses TRGV4 and TRGJ1 or TRGJ2. The length of the CDR3 is 15 residues. Germline CDR1 EGSTGY, CDR2 YDSYTSSV. The ends lost 1 base at V and 0 bases at J; junction bases unmatched: 6. CDR3 in amino acids: CATWDGSPNYYKKLF. The CDR3 DNA follows: TGTGCCACCTGGGATGGATCCCCGAATTATTATAAGAAACTCTTT.

This clone is medium-sized by share. The sample has other DNA sequences that encode this CDR3 too. The V call is TRGV9, the J call TRGJ1 or TRGJ2. Trimming removed 2 bases from V and 1 base from J; junction bases left unmatched: 5. In germline, CDR1 is GITISATS, CDR2 ISYDGTV (reference sequence). The CDR3 is 14 amino acids. The CDR3 DNA reads TGTGCCTTGTGGGAGGGTAGAAATTATTATAAGAAACTCTTT. Protein sequence: CALWEGRNYYKKLF.

The chain recombines TRGV9 with TRGJP. TCRdb is silent on the J gene; assignment here came from matching the DNA to germline. V shed 5 bases, J shed 9 bases, and the junction held 13 bases outside the gene matches. The CDR3 length is 17 residues. CDR1 GITISATS and CDR2 ISYDGTV come from the germline V gene (reference sequence). The CDR3 DNA follows: TGTGCCTTGTGGGGCAACCTAAACGGGTTGGGCAAAAAAATCAAGGTATTT. Translation: CALWGNLNGLGKKIKVF.

This clone rates as medium-sized (0.01 to 0.1%). The same CDR3 is also encoded by other DNA sequences in this sample. The V and J genes are TRGV9 and TRGJP. The CDR3 extends over 18 amino acids. Germline lookup yields CDR1 GITISATS and CDR2 ISYDGTV (reference sequence). Losses at the gene ends were 2 bases for V and 4 bases for J; bases not matched to a gene: 8. CDR3 sequence reads: CALWEDLTQELGKKIKVF. In DNA, the CDR3 is TGTGCCTTGTGGGAGGATCTTACCCAAGAGTTGGGCAAAAAAATCAAGGTATTT.

The J gene has no call, while the V gene is TRGV9. Germline V gene data show CDR1 as GITISATS and CDR2 as ISYDGTV (reference sequence). The CDR3 extends over 30 amino acids. In DNA form, the CDR3 reads TGTGCCTTGTGGGAGGTGCGCTATAAGAAACTCTTGGCAGTGGAACAACACTTGTTGTCACAGGTAAGTATCGGAAGAATACAACATTTC. Translation gives CALWEVRYKKLLAVEQHLLSQVSIGRIQHF.

About this clone: A far larger clone is just one base off, so this is likely a read error. Different DNA sequences within this sample yield the same CDR3. The chain combines TRGV2 with TRGJ1 or TRGJ2. As TCRdb names no J gene, one was assigned here on the basis of a DNA match to germline. CDR1 and CDR2 from the germline V gene are EGSNGY and YDSYNSKV. J gave up 0 bases and V 4 bases, and 6 bases lay outside the gene matches. CDR3 length equals 14 residues. The CDR3 is CATWDDSNYYKKLF. As DNA, the CDR3 is TGTGCCACCTGGGATGATTCGAATTATTATAAGAAACTCTTT.

Concerning this clone itself: Translating this DNA gives a protein that differs at residue 14 from the TCRdb one, which belongs to a much larger clone; a read error is likely, and the protein shown is this translation. The CDR3 DNA reads as TGTGCCTTGGATTCTTTGCGGGGCTTGTTACCTTGTAATGAGTTCGAACATGGTGCTTATTATAAGAAACTCTTT. Translating gives CALDSLRGLLPCNEFEHGAYYKKLF. The chain employs TRGV9 and TRGJ1 or TRGJ2. No J segment appears in TCRdb, so it was assigned here by matching the sequence to germline. Germline V CDR1 and CDR2: GITISATS, ISYDGTV (reference sequence). V shed 9 bases, J shed 3 bases, and the junction held 47 bases outside the gene matches. This CDR3 spans 25 amino acids.

This clone was picked up many times. This DNA's translation and the protein TCRdb lists, from a much larger clone, do not match at residue 6, likely due to a read error; the protein shown is translated from the DNA. The chain carries TRGV2 and TRGJ1 or TRGJ2. Since TCRdb gives no J gene, matching the DNA to germline was used here to assign it. With V trimmed by 3 bases and J by 8 bases, 13 bases remained unmatched. The CDR3 runs to 14 residues. CDR1 is EGSNGY and CDR2 is YDSYNSKV in the germline V gene. The CDR3 here is CATWDRTIMDKKLF. The CDR3, as DNA: TGTGCCACCTGGGACAGGACTATTATGGATAAGAAACTCTTT.